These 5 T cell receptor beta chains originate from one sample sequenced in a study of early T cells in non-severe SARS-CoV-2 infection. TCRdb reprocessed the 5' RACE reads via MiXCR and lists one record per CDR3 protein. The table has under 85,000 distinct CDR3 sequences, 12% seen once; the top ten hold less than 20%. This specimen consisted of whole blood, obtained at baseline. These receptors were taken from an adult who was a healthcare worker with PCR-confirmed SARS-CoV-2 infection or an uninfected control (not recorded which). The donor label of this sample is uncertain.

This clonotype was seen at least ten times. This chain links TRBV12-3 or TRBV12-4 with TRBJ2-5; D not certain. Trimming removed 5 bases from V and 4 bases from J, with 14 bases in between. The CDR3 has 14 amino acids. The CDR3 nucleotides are TGTGCCAGCAGTCCCGGAAATGGCCGAGAGACCCAGTACTTC. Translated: CASSPGNGRETQYF.

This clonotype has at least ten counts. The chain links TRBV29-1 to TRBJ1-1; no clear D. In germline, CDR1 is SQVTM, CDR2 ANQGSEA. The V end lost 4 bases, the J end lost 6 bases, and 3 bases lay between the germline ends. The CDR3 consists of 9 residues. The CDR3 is CSVGPEAFF. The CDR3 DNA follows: TGCAGCGTTGGGCCTGAAGCTTTCTTT.

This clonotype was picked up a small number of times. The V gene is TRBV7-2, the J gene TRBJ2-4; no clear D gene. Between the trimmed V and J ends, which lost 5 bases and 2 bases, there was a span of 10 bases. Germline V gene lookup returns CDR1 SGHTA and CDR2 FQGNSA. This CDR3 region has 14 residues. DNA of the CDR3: TGTGCCAGCAGCCCCCGTACCACCAAAAACATTCAGTACTTC. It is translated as CASSPRTTKNIQYF.

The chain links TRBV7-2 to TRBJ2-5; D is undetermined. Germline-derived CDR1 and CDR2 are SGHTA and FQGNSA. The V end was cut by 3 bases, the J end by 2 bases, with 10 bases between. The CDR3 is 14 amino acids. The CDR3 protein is CASSLWTGQETQYF. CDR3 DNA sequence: TGTGCCAGCAGCTTGTGGACCGGTCAAGAGACCCAGTACTTC.

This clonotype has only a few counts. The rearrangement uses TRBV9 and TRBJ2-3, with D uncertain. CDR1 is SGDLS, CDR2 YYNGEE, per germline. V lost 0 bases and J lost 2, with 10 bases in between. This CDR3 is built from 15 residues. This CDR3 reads CASSVGIDNTDTQYF. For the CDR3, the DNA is TGTGCCAGCAGCGTAGGAATAGACAACACAGATACGCAGTATTTT. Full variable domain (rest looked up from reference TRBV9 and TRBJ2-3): DSGVTQTPKHLITATGQRVTLRCSPRSGDLSVYWYQQSLDQGLQFLIQYYNGEERAKGNILERFSAQQFPDLHSELNLSSLELGDSALYFCASSVGIDNTDTQYFGPGTRLTVL.